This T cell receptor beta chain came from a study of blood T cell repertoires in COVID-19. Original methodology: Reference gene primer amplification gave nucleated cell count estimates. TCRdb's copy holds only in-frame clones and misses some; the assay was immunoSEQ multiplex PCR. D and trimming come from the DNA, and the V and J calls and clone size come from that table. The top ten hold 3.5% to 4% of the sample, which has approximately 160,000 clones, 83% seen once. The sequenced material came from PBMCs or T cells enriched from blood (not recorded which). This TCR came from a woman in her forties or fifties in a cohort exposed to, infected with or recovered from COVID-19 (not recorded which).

The CDR3 spells CASSQTGADNQPQHF. In nucleotides, the CDR3 is TGTGCCAGCAGTCAAACAGGGGCCGATAATCAGCCCCAGCATTTT. V usage is TRBV6-5 and J usage is TRBJ1-5; 7 bases line up with TRBD1. This CDR3 comprises 15 residues. The junction had 8 bases not matched to a gene; V was cut back by 5 bases and J by 4 bases. Germline CDR1 and CDR2: MNHEY and SVGAGI.